This note documents a single TCR beta chain sequence. The target antigen is unknown. Template switching, a step in the protocol, added a universal primer site, and cDNA carried unique molecular identifiers. TCRdb reprocessed the 5' RACE reads with MiXCR, giving one entry per CDR3 protein. The sample lists approximately 210,000 distinct CDR3 sequences, approximately 16% seen once, with over 35% in the top ten. This CDR3 has 14 residues. CDR1 and CDR2 from the germline V gene are MGHRA and YSYEKL. The V gene lost 2 bases and the J gene lost 3 bases, with 9 bases spanning the gap. The data were obtained in a study of identical twins. Study-level points and caveats: Memory repertoires lacked the insertion deficit that abundant cord blood beta clonotypes showed.

These data were also reused for a study on T cells expressing NK-cell markers. This second study says: Within several experiments, an anti-gamma-delta TCR antibody kept the sorting limited to alpha-beta TCR T cells.

The sample was CD8+ T cells sorted from blood. The rearrangement joins TRBV4-1 to TRBJ2-3; D is ambiguous. This sequence was found in a woman aged 18-29 years in good health. Written as DNA, the CDR3 is TGCGCCAGCAGCCAACACCGCCGGACAGATACGCAGTATTTT. Residues: CASSQHRRTDTQYF.